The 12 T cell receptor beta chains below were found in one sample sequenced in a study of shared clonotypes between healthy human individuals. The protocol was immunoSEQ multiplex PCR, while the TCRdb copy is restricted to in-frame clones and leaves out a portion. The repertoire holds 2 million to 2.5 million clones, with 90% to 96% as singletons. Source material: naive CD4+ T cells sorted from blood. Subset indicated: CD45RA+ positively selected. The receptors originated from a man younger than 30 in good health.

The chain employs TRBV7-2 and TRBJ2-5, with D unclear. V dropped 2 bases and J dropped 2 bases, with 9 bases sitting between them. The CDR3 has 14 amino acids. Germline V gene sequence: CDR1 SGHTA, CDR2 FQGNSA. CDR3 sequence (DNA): TGTGCCAGCAGCTTATTTCGAGCTCAAGAGACCCAGTACTTC. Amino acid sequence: CASSLFRAQETQYF.

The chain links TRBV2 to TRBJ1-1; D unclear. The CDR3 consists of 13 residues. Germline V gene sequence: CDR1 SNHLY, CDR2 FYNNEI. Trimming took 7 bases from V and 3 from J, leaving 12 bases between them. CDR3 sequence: CASTLAGYTEAFF. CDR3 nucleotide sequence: TGTGCCAGCACCTTAGCCGGTTACACTGAAGCTTTCTTT.

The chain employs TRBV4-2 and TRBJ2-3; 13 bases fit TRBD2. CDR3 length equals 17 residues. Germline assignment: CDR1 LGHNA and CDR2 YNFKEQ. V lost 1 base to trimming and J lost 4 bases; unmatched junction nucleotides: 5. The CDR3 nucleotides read TGTGCCAGCAGCCAAGTCGGGACTAGCGGGATATCAGATACGCAGTATTTT. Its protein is CASSQVGTSGISDTQYF.

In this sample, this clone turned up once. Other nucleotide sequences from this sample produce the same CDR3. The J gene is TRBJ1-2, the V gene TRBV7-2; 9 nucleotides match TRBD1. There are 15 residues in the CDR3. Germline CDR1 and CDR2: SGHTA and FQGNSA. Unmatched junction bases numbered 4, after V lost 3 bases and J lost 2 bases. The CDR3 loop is CASSLTTGGNYGYTF. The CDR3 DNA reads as TGTGCCAGCAGCTTGACGACAGGGGGGAACTATGGCTACACCTTC.

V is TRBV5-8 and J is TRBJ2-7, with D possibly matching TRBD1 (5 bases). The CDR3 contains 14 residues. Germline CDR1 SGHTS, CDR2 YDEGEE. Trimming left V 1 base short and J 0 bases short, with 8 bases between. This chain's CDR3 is CASSLLGVSYEQYF. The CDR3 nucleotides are TGTGCCAGCAGCTTGTTAGGGGTCTCCTACGAGCAGTACTTC. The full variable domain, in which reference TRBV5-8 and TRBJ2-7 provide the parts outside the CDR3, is EAGVTQSPTHLIKTRGQQATLRCSPISGHTSVYWYQQALGLGLQFLLWYDEGEERNRGNFPPRFSGRQFPNYSSELNVNALELEDSALYLCASSLLGVSYEQYFGPGTRLTVT.

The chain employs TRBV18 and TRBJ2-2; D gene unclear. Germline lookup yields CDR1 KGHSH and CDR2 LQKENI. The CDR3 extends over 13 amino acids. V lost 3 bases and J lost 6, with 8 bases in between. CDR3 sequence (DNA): TGTGCCAGCTCACCCGGCGTACCCGGGGAGCTGTTTTTT. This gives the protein CASSPGVPGELFF.

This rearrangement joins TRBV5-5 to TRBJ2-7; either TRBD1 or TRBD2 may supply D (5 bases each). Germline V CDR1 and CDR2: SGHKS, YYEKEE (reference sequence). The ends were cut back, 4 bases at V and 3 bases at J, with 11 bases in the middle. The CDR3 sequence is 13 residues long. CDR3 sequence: CASSAGTLYEQYF. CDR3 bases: TGTGCCAGCAGCGCCGGGACCCTCTACGAGCAGTACTTC.

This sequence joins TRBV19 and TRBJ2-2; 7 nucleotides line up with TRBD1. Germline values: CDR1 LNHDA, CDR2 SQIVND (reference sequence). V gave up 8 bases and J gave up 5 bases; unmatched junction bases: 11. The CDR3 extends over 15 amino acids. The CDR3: CASRFVARGTGELFF. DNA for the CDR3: TGTGCCAGTCGCTTTGTGGCCAGGGGGACCGGGGAGCTGTTTTTT. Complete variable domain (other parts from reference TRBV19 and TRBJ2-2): DGGITQSPKYLFRKEGQNVTLSCEQNLNHDAMYWYRQDPGQGLRLIYYSQIVNDFQKGDIAEGYSVSREKKESFPLTVTSAQKNPTAFYLCASRFVARGTGELFFGEGSRLTVL.

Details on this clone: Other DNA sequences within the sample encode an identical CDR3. CDR3 sequence reads: CAISEGRGFYEQYF. The CDR3 nucleotides read TGTGCCATCAGTGAGGGGAGGGGGTTCTACGAGCAGTACTTC. The chain couples TRBV10-3 to TRBJ2-7; D may be TRBD2 (7 bases). V lost 2 bases and J 3 bases, leaving 11 bases between the germline ends. Germline lookup yields CDR1 ENHRY and CDR2 SYGVKD. This CDR3 comprises 14 residues.

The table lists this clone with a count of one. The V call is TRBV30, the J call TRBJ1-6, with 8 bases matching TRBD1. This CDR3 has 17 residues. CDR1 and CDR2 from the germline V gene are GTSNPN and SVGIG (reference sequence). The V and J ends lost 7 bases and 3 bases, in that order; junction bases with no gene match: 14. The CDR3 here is CALSNDRGGNYNSPLHF. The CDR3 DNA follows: TGTGCCTTGTCAAACGACAGGGGAGGAAACTATAATTCACCCCTCCACTTT. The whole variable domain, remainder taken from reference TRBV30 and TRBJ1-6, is SQTIHQWPATLVQPVGSPLSLECTVEGTSNPNLYWYRQAAGRGLQLLFYSVGIGQISSEVPQNLSASRPQDRQFILSSKKLLLSDSGFYLCALSNDRGGNYNSPLHFGNGTRLTVT.

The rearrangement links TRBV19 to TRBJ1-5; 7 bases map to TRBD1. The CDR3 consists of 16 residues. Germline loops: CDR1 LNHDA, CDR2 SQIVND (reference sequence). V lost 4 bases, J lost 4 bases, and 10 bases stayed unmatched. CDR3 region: CASSRIDRAGNQPQHF. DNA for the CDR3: TGTGCCAGTAGTAGGATCGACAGGGCGGGGAATCAGCCCCAGCATTTT.

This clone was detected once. CDR3 amino acids: CASSYGDTQYF. CDR3 in DNA: TGTGCCAGCAGTTACGGGGATACGCAGTATTTT. The chain links TRBV6-1 to TRBJ2-3; D remains ambiguous. The CDR3 has 11 residues. Deletions cut 5 bases from V and 6 bases from J, with 6 bases between. Germline V gives CDR1 MNHNS, CDR2 SASEGT.